One TCR beta chain is described in this entry. What it binds is not known. Sequencing was performed with immunoSEQ multiplex PCR; in TCRdb, only in-frame clones are kept and a portion is missing. The sample lists just over 65,000 clones; approximately 80% were seen once. V shed 4 bases and J 4 bases; nucleotides not matched to a gene: 8. Per the germline V gene, CDR1 is SGHNT and CDR2 is YYREEE (reference sequence). This CDR3 contains 16 residues. This specimen comes from a study of a mutant IDH1 vaccine in newly diagnosed glioma. Study-wide context: Vaccines began 4-6 weeks after radiotherapy alone, or with temozolomide cycles. The treated group averaged about 41 years old and was about 60% male, approximately 38% female. Patients previously underwent radiotherapy, temozolomide, or both, and most underwent both. Overall study findings and caveats: It seemed that pseudoprogression was not linked to changes in the top peripheral T cell clonotypes.

Documented time point: week 23, last vaccination. A 20-mer mutant IDH1 peptide at 300 ug was injected subcutaneously with topical imiquimod. The receptor was isolated from a man aged 18-30 years with glioma. The sequencing here drew on PBMCs, taken from a glioma patient whose treatment included an IDH1 peptide vaccine. This sequence joins TRBV5-4 and TRBJ1-5; 10 bases map to TRBD1. The CDR3 DNA is TGTGCCAGCAGCGATATGACAGGGGGCTCTAATCAGCCCCAGCATTTT. Translated, it gives CASSDMTGGSNQPQHF.